These 14 T cell receptor beta chains were sequenced from one sample in a study of blood T cell repertoires in COVID-19. Using immunoSEQ multiplex PCR, the repertoire was profiled, and TCRdb retains in-frame clones only, with some absent. This table holds about 74,000 clones, under 95% found once. The specimen was peripheral blood. The receptor set was obtained from a man aged 50-60 years with acute or convalescent COVID-19.

The J gene is TRBJ1-2, the V gene TRBV19; 9 nucleotides match TRBD1. The trim removed 8 bases at V and 4 bases at J, leaving 8 bases unmatched. Germline V lookup: CDR1 LNHDA, CDR2 SQIVND (reference sequence). The CDR3 runs to 14 residues. The chain's CDR3 is CASLRTGASYGYTF. CDR3 DNA sequence: TGTGCCAGTCTGAGGACAGGGGCTTCCTATGGCTACACCTTC.

This clone came up a few times. This chain joins TRBV28 and TRBJ2-7; 7 nucleotides line up with TRBD2. The J segment lost 0 bases and the V segment lost 8 bases, leaving 7 bases of the junction unmatched. The CDR3 length is 14 residues. Germline CDR1 is MDHEN and CDR2 is SYDVKM. CDR3 bases: TGTGCCAGCTCCCACTCGGGGGGCTCCTACGAGCAGTACGTC. It is translated as CASSHSGGSYEQYV.

This chain connects TRBV24-1 to TRBJ2-3; 11 nucleotides line up with TRBD1. This CDR3 comprises 16 residues. Germline V gene sequence: CDR1 KGHDR, CDR2 SFDVKD. With 7 bases clipped from V and 6 bases from J, the junction kept 11 bases outside the gene matches. DNA of the CDR3: TGTGCCACCAGCCAGATTGGACAGGGGGCGGAGGATACGCAGTATTTT. Translation gives CATSQIGQGAEDTQYF.

The chain carries TRBV4-1 and TRBJ1-6; TRBD1 is a possible D gene (6 bases). This CDR3 contains 21 residues. Trimming shortened V by 1 base and J by 0 bases, and 22 bases separated the two germline ends. The germline V gene has CDR1 MGHRA and CDR2 YSYEKL. CDR3 nucleotide sequence: TGCGCCAGCAGCCAAGGACTTCAGGGACATCTCGGAATCTCCTATAATTCACCCCTCCACTTT. It translates to CASSQGLQGHLGISYNSPLHF.

This clone was observed once. J is TRBJ2-5 and V is TRBV29-1; D is perhaps TRBD2 (6 bases). Trimming left V 4 bases short and J 0 bases short, with 21 bases between. CDR1 and CDR2 from the germline V gene are SQVTM and ANQGSEA. The length of the CDR3 is 17 residues. The CDR3 spells CSVGGLEGGKYQETQYF. The CDR3 DNA sequence: TGCAGCGTTGGCGGATTAGAAGGCGGGAAGTACCAAGAGACCCAGTACTTC.

V gene TRBV10-3 combines with J gene TRBJ2-2; TRBD2 might be the D (6 bases). The CDR3 spans 16 residues. Trimming pared 2 bases from V and 4 bases from J, leaving 14 bases between. CDR1 is ENHRY and CDR2 is SYGVKD in the germline V gene. The DNA of the CDR3 is TGTGCCATCAGTGAGACGGGAGCAAAGGGCACCGGGGAGCTGTTTTTT. Protein sequence: CAISETGAKGTGELFF.

The CDR3 coding sequence is TGCGCCAGCAGCCAAGATCTGGGGGGAAGTGTGCCCCAGCATTTT. Translating gives CASSQDLGGSVPQHF. The V call is TRBV4-1, the J call TRBJ1-5, with D maybe TRBD1 (5 bases). Germline V gene data show CDR1 as MGHRA and CDR2 as YSYEKL. Deletions cut 0 bases from V and 9 bases from J, with 15 bases between. The CDR3 contains 15 residues.

The chain is built from TRBV5-4 and TRBJ2-4, with 8 bases aligning to TRBD1. The CDR3 contains 14 residues. CDR1 and CDR2 (germline): SGHNT, YYREEE (reference sequence). Unmatched junction bases numbered 6, after V lost 4 bases and J lost 6 bases. The CDR3 loop is CASSPAGQGNIQYF. For the CDR3, the DNA is TGTGCCAGCAGCCCCGCCGGACAGGGAAACATTCAGTACTTC.

The V gene is TRBV6-2 or TRBV6-3, the J gene TRBJ1-5; D is unresolved. The CDR3 has 15 residues. Germline V gives CDR1 MNHEY, CDR2 SVGEGT. The V gene lost 0 bases and the J gene lost 3 bases, with 9 bases spanning the gap. For the CDR3, the DNA is TGTGCCAGCAGTTACTCTGCGCTCCCCAATCAGCCCCAGCATTTT. This codes for CASSYSALPNQPQHF.

This chain uses TRBV29-1 with TRBJ2-5, with a possible D match to TRBD2 (7 bases). The CDR3 sequence is 14 residues long. V was trimmed by 2 bases and J by 5 bases, leaving 15 bases between them. From germline, CDR1 is SQVTM and CDR2 ANQGSEA. The DNA for the CDR3 is TGCAGCGTTGAATTCGGGGGGCGCCGGGAGACCCAGTACTTC. It translates to CSVEFGGRRETQYF.

The DNA for the CDR3 is TGTGCCAGCAGTCTTACCGGGACTAGCGGCCCCCAAGAGACCCAGTACTTC. As protein: CASSLTGTSGPQETQYF. The chain has TRBV7-3 and TRBJ2-5, with 11 bases aligning to TRBD2. CDR3 length: 17 residues. Losses at the gene ends were 6 bases for V and 1 base for J; bases not matched to a gene: 10. In germline, CDR1 is SGHTA, CDR2 FQGTGA.

The V call is TRBV24-1, the J call TRBJ2-3; 8 bases agree with TRBD2. Losses at the gene ends were 6 bases for V and 5 bases for J; bases not matched to a gene: 9. The CDR3 covers 15 residues. Germline CDR1 reads KGHDR; CDR2 reads SFDVKD. The chain's CDR3 is CATSPAGAVQDTQYF. CDR3 in DNA: TGTGCCACCAGTCCAGCGGGGGCCGTCCAAGATACGCAGTATTTT.

The rearrangement uses TRBV28 and TRBJ1-2; perhaps TRBD1 as D (6 bases). V was cut by 2 bases and J by 3 bases, with 10 bases left in between. CDR3 length equals 14 residues. Germline assignment: CDR1 MDHEN and CDR2 SYDVKM. CDR3 loop: CASSLMGAYYGYTF. In nucleotides, the CDR3 is TGTGCCAGCAGTTTAATGGGGGCCTACTATGGCTACACCTTC.

The chain has TRBV7-8 and TRBJ2-1, with 9 positions matching TRBD1. The V segment lost 5 bases and the J segment 5 bases; nucleotides outside the gene matches: 7. The V gene's germline CDR1 is SGHVS and CDR2 FQNEAQ. The CDR3 is 15 amino acids. The CDR3 loop reads CASSQGTGWNNEQFF. The CDR3 DNA follows: TGTGCCAGCAGCCAGGGGACAGGGTGGAACAATGAGCAGTTCTTC. The full variable domain, completed using reference TRBV7-8 and TRBJ2-1, is GAGVSQSPRYKVAKRGQDVALRCDPISGHVSLFWYQQALGQGPEFLTYFQNEAQLDKSGLPSDRFFAERPEGSVSTLKIQRTQQEDSAVYLCASSQGTGWNNEQFFGPGTRLTVL.